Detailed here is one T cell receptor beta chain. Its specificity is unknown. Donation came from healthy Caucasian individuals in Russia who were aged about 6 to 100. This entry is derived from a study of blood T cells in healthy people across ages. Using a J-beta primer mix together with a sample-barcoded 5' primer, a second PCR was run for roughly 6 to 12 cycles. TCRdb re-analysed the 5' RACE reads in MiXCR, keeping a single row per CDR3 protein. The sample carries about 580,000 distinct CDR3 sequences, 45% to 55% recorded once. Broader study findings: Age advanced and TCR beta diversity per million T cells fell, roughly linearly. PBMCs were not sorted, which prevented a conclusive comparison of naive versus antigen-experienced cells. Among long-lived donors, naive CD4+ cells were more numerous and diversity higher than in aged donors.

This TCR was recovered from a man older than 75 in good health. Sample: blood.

The CDR3 bases are TGTGCCAGCAGCTTAGTCCTTCGCGGCGCCGGGGAGCTGTTTTTT. Translated, it gives CASSLVLRGAGELFF. This chain connects TRBV7-2 to TRBJ2-2; the D is unclear. Trimming removed 1 base at V and 6 bases at J, with 12 bases between. The germline V gene encodes CDR1 SGHTA and CDR2 FQGNSA. The CDR3 spans 15 residues.